At least ten counts were recorded for the clone carrying this T cell receptor (beta chain). Its antigen is as yet unknown. The germline gene is not matched at one end of the junction; a read error may be the cause. The data derive from a study of T cells after yellow fever vaccination. A universal primer site and UMIs were added as TCR cDNA was made by 5'RACE template switching. MiXCR, applied by TCRdb to the 5' RACE reads, yields one record per CDR3 protein. The data show more than 200,000 distinct CDR3 sequences, with around 3.5% seen just once and around a fifth held by the top ten. The CDR3 contains 12 residues. CDR1 is SGHRS and CDR2 is YFSETQ in the germline V gene. Study results and caveats: Most clones from primary vaccination were detected again post-booster (roughly 96% CD4, more than 85% CD8).

The starting material was PBMCs, obtained 15 days after the yellow fever booster vaccination. This TCR was recovered from a man aged 18 to 30 who received the YFV17D yellow fever vaccine. The chain has TRBV5-1 and TRBJ1-1; no firm D call. In nucleotides, the CDR3 is TGTGCCAGCAGCTTAGAGGGCACTGAAGCTTTCTTT. This gives the protein CASSLEGTEAFF.